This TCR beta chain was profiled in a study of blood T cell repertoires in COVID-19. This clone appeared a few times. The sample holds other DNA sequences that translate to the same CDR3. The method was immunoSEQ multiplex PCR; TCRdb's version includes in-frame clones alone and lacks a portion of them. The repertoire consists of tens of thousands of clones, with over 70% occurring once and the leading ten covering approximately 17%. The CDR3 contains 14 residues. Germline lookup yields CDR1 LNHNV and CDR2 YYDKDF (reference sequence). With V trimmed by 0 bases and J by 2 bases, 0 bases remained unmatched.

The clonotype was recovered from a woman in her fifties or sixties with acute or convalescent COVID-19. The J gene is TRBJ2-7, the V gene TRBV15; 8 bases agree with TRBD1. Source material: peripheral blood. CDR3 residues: CATSRDRGPYEQYF. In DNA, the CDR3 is TGTGCCACCAGCAGAGACAGGGGGCCCTACGAGCAGTACTTC.